One and the same sample provided the 3 T cell receptor beta chains below, sequenced in a study of cytomegalovirus exposure and HLA in healthy donors (TCRdb year 2017). The library was generated by the immunoSEQ multiplex PCR assay. For the multiplex PCR, a mixture combining 60 forward primers for TCR Vbeta segments and 13 reverse primers for TCR Jbeta segments was used. Drawn from immuneACCESS, this table holds only the in-frame rearrangements with V and J called that TCRdb kept. Clones are partly lost; checked studies trace under half to an unresolved V gene and leave the rest unexplained. The table for this sample lists tens of thousands of clones; 70% to 90% of them were counted only once. Over 5% of the sample rests with the top ten. The sample consisted of PBMCs. The receptors here all came from a male donor in good health and CMV-seronegative.

The chain has TRBV6-1 and TRBJ1-6; TRBD1 might be the D (6 bases). Germline CDR1 is MNHNS and CDR2 is SASEGT. CDR3 length: 18 residues. V lost 4 bases and J 0 bases, leaving 16 bases between the germline ends. The CDR3: CASSVDISRGSYNSPLHF. CDR3 sequence (DNA): TGTGCCAGCAGTGTGGACATTTCCAGGGGCTCCTATAATTCACCCCTCCACTTT.

Concerning this clone itself: One end of the junction is discordant with germline, which a read error may explain. The chain couples TRBV10-3 to TRBJ1-4; 10 bases match TRBD1. The V gene's germline CDR1 is ENHRY and CDR2 SYGVKD. The CDR3 has 14 residues. The CDR3 region is CATSNGQGDEKLFF. The CDR3 DNA reads as TGTGCCACCAGTAATGGACAGGGGGATGAAAAACTGTTTTTT.

The V call is TRBV19, the J call TRBJ2-2; D unresolved. CDR1 is LNHDA, CDR2 SQIVND, per germline (reference sequence). The germline V and J ends were trimmed by 6 bases and 6 bases, with 20 bases remaining between them. The CDR3 loop spans 16 amino acids. This CDR3 reads CASRSQPVPGSGELFF. CDR3 bases: TGTGCCAGTAGATCCCAGCCAGTCCCAGGATCCGGGGAGCTGTTTTTT.